Sequencing of this T cell receptor beta chain was carried out in a study of T cell responses to AZD1222 COVID-19 vaccine. Germline V CDR1 and CDR2: MNHEY, SMNVEV (reference sequence). CDR3 length: 13 residues. Trimming took 4 bases from V and 5 from J, leaving 11 bases between them. Assay: immunoSEQ multiplex PCR; the TCRdb copy retains only in-frame clones and omits some. The sample lists roughly 100,000 clones, around 87% occurring once. The chain couples TRBV27 to TRBJ1-2, with D hard to call. This material consisted of peripheral blood, taken on day 0 of AZD1222 vaccination. The receptor's source is an adult in good health. The CDR3 DNA reads as TGTGCCAGCAGTTCCGCCGATAGTTATGGCTACACCTTC. It is translated as CASSSADSYGYTF.